This T cell receptor beta chain was captured in a study of monozygotic twins with inflammatory bowel disease (dated by TCRdb to 2018 to 2020). Study-level background: The full study comprised around 28 monozygotic twin pairs: nine German pairs (four IBD-concordant, five IBD-discordant) and 19 IBD-discordant Danish pairs. Each individual had, on average, about 151 000 unique TCRalpha sequences and 181 000 unique TCRbeta sequences available for analysis. Disease-associated traits were sought mainly through comparisons between IBD patients and their genetically identical healthy co-twins within discordant pairs. Overall results and qualifications from the work: Differing immunosuppressive treatments among patients may have added background noise and inter-individual variability to the repertoires. Distinction between different T cell subtypes could not be achieved in the analysis. The results gave no support for a single strong signal or clonotype linked to IBD. IBD patients had lower TCRbeta repertoire diversity, measured by the inverse Simpson index, than their healthy co-twins. Concordant and discordant twins showed no difference in repertoire similarity, possibly because of limited statistical power. Compared with healthy twins, IBD patients had fewer clonotypes in common with other individuals, a difference most pronounced in patients showing signs of disease activity.

From the cysteine through the phenylalanine, the CDR3 covers 16 amino acids. No DNA has been recorded. From each donor, an approximately 2.3 ml peripheral blood sample was drawn into PAXgene tubes and stored at -80 degrees C. Total RNA was isolated from whole blood with the PAXgene blood miRNA kit on an automated QIAcube, without T cell sorting. Peripheral blood from monozygotic twin pairs who were concordant or discordant for inflammatory bowel disease underwent deep TCRalpha and TCRbeta repertoire profiling using unique molecular barcoding. Smoking habits were recorded for all twin pairs, and individuals were classified as current, former or never smokers. As for this clonotype: The target of this receptor is not known.

The library was produced with 5' RACE. For each TCR library, around 3,500 ng of total RNA was used. For each sample, cDNA synthesis was carried out in eight separate reactions using SMARTScribe reverse transcriptase. During cDNA synthesis, template switching introduced unique molecular identifiers that contained a 6-nucleotide sample barcode. Amplification of TCRalpha and TCRbeta cDNA involved two nested PCRs of about 15 and 9 cycles, and each PCR was followed by bead purification. Before amplification, the cDNA was treated with uracil DNA-glycosylase and purified using the QIAquick PCR purification kit. The second PCR added Illumina TruSeq-compatible adapters along with sample-specific barcodes. TapeStation and Qubit were used to check library quality and concentration, and 5 to 6.5 ng of each library went into the pool. The pooled libraries were sequenced with 2 x 100 bp reads and custom sequencing primers on an Illumina HiSeq2500 single-index Rapid Run. The source study handled its data this way. MiGEC version 1.2.6 was used for UMI-based consensus assembly, which corrected PCR and sequencing errors. V(D)J alignment, clonotype assembly and CDR3 extraction were performed with MiXCR version 2.1.1. Gene usage, clonotype sharing and MAIT/NKT TCR abundance were normalised by analysing the top 1000, 10 000 and 20 000 clonotypes per sample. Diversity was computed as the inverse Simpson index with the vegan R package after downsampling to 27 000 UMIs. Paired Mann-Whitney U tests were applied to discordant twin pairs, and Benjamini-Hochberg correction was used for multiple testing. Reprocessed by TCRdb, the reads give a single entry per CDR3 protein sequence, without DNA. TCRdb's processing, not the authors', yielded these V and J calls. The sample table on file contains roughly 160,000 distinct CDR3 sequences. Approximately 2.4% of the sample is held by the ten biggest clonotypes.

This chain is built from TRBV12-3 or TRBV12-4 and TRBJ2-2; TCRdb returns TRBD1, unconfirmable since there is no DNA. The sequenced material came from blood. The origin of this receptor is a human donor with ulcerative colitis or Crohn's disease, or a healthy co-twin of an affected twin (not recorded which). The CDR3 loop reads CASKRRQGVGTGELFF.